This TCR beta chain comes out of a study of molecular identifiers for immune sequencing clone quantification (dated by TCRdb to between 2018 and 2020). Turning to the overall study: For a replicate experiment, RNA from around 20,000 or 100,000 naive CD8 T cells was divided into five aliquots, and four of the five aliquots were sequenced. This methods study benchmarked molecular-identifier clustering-based TCR repertoire sequencing (MIDCIRS) and TCR RNA copy counting, using CD8 T cells to do so. The paper as a whole reports these results and caveats: Naive libraries contained spiked-in Jurkat TCR RNA (roughly 10 copies' worth), which is not part of the donor repertoire. A single cell's worth of spiked-in Jurkat TCR RNA was reported detectable even among around 970,000 naive CD8 T cells. Highly expanded clone sizes could be underestimated because identical TCR molecules may share a barcode. Modeling estimated approximately 3 recovered TCR RNA copies per cell, compared with 8.5 to 10 by digital PCR, which implies roughly 30% capture efficiency. Clones above 20 RNA copies held over 99% of molecules in CMV-specific effector cells but under 1% in naive cells. When barcode sub-clustering was not used, chimeric consensus sequences inflated TCR diversity, with chimeras reaching as high as 47%.

Cut back by 4 bases and 2 bases, the V and J ends lie 16 bases apart. Per the germline V gene (reference sequence), SGHNT is the CDR1 and YYREEE is the CDR2. The CDR3 runs 15 amino acids, cysteine and phenylalanine included. CDR3 DNA only is kept here, 45 bases in frame from base 1. Library preparation was by PCR. The data were produced on a NextSeq 500. Bulk TCR libraries were made following a previously described method, with the TCR primers given in Table S5. Purification of total RNA was performed with the Qiagen AllPrep DNA/RNA kit. Before analysis, reads from multiple sequencing runs of one library were combined. On the authors' methods: Reads were retained only if an exact TCR constant sequence was present, and the retained reads were trimmed to 150 nt and grouped according to their 12-nt molecular barcodes. Reads within each barcode group were sub-clustered using a 15% Levenshtein threshold, and quality-weighted consensus sequences were constructed for each RNA molecule. Non-functional sequences were filtered out, along with any lower-count sequence sitting one edit away from another sequence. Based on fitting two negative binomial distributions, any barcode sub-cluster with under 20% of the maximum read count was discarded. TCRdb's own reprocessing of the public reads used fastp at Q25 and MiXCR and kept productive beta chains. Every CDR3 protein is listed once, alongside the most common genes and DNA of its rows. The V and J calls follow TCRdb's processing rather than the paper's. The sample table contains approximately 630,000 distinct CDR3 sequences; only one count was recorded for roughly 27% of them. About 0.84% of the sample is held by the ten biggest clonotypes.

Naive CD8 T cell libraries were made from around 20,000 to 1,000,000 sorted cells using 10%, 30% or 50% of purified RNA. On a BD FACSAria II, naive CD8 T cells were FACS-sorted as CD8+CD4-CCR7+CD45RA+ and collected into RLT Plus buffer. To test detection sensitivity, Jurkat RNA equal to around 11 TCR copies was added to samples of about 17,000-1,100,000 naive CD8 T cells. Enrichment of CD8 T cells was done with RosetteSep CD8+ T Cell Enrichment Cocktail plus Ficoll-Paque, and ACK red cell lysis came afterward. Comment on this clonotype: What antigen it recognizes has not been identified. One base away lies a much larger clone, so this may be a sequencing read error.

Sequenced: naive CD8+ T cells from blood, with Jurkat cell RNA spiked in. Reading the label with the study, this specimen's cell subset or site is: FACS-sorted CD8+CD4-CCR7+CD45RA+ naive T cells. The chain joins TRBV5-4 to TRBJ2-7; the D segment is perhaps TRBD1 or TRBD2, each sharing 6 matched bases. The source is a human donor in good health. Some libraries in this study had Jurkat cell RNA spiked in. The nucleotide sequence reads as follows: TGTGCCAGCAGCCCCTTTAGGGGGGCCCCCTACGAGCAGTACTTC. Its translation reads: CASSPFRGAPYEQYF. Here the CDR3 is joined to the reference TRBV5-4 and TRBJ2-7 genes, and the full variable domain is: ETGVTQSPTHLIKTRGQQVTLRCSSQSGHNTVSWYQQALGQGPQFIFQYYREEENGRGNFPPRFSGLQFPNYSSELNVNALELDDSALYLCASSPFRGAPYEQYFGPGTRLTVT.